A single sample gave rise to the 29 T cell receptor beta chains below, sequenced in a study of CD8+ T cells in alopecia areata. Sequencing relied on a cDNA template that was reverse transcribed from extracted RNA. TCRdb keeps only in-frame clones here, not all; method: immunoSEQ multiplex PCR. The sample records 35,000 to 50,000 clones, approximately 65% being singletons. Documented treatment: oral pan-JAK inhibitor, 5-10 mg twice daily. Sample: CD8+ T cells sorted from blood, taken at week 4, from a patient treated with tofacitinib. The receptor set was obtained from a human donor with alopecia areata.

This chain connects TRBV4-3 to TRBJ2-7, with 11 nucleotides matching TRBD1. Per the germline V gene, CDR1 is LGHNA and CDR2 is YSLEER. This CDR3 is 15 amino acids long. The J segment lost 4 bases and the V segment lost 4 bases, leaving 6 bases of the junction unmatched. CDR3 loop: CASSPDRGLRYEQYF. CDR3 sequence (DNA): TGCGCCAGCAGCCCGGACAGGGGGCTCCGGTACGAGCAGTACTTC.

The V call is TRBV7-9, the J call TRBJ2-7; TRBD1 agrees at 8 bases. Germline CDR1 and CDR2: SEHNR and FQNEAQ (reference sequence). With 5 bases clipped from V and 0 bases from J, the junction kept 9 bases outside the gene matches. The CDR3 totals 16 residues. The CDR3 here is CASSPRTGKSSYEQYF. CDR3 DNA: TGTGCCAGCAGCCCGAGGACAGGGAAGAGCTCCTACGAGCAGTACTTC. Variable domain in full (rest from reference TRBV7-9 and TRBJ2-7): DTGVSQNPRHKITKRGQNVTFRCDPISEHNRLYWYRQTLGQGPEFLTYFQNEAQLEKSRLLSDRFSAERPKGSFSTLEIQRTEQGDSAMYLCASSPRTGKSSYEQYFGPGTRLTVT.

The DNA of the CDR3 is TGTGCCTGGACGGACAGGTACACCGGGGAGCTGTTTTTT. Its translation is CAWTDRYTGELFF. V gene TRBV30 combines with J gene TRBJ2-2, with 7 bases matching TRBD1. V shed 4 bases, J shed 3 bases, and the junction held 2 bases outside the gene matches. CDR1 is GTSNPN and CDR2 is SVGIG in the germline V gene (reference sequence). The length of the CDR3 is 13 residues.

The V gene is TRBV29-1, the J gene TRBJ2-7; 8 bases agree with TRBD1. Per the germline V gene, CDR1 is SQVTM and CDR2 is ANQGSEA. The CDR3 runs 16 residues. Trimming cost V 0 bases and J 3 bases; bases outside gene matches: 10. This CDR3 is CSVEDPRQGIGYEQYF. CDR3 DNA: TGCAGCGTTGAAGATCCGAGACAGGGGATTGGCTACGAGCAGTACTTC.

The rearrangement uses TRBV7-9 and TRBJ2-5; 8 positions match TRBD2. The CDR3 has 18 amino acids. The germline V gene encodes CDR1 SEHNR and CDR2 FQNEAQ (reference sequence). J was trimmed by 2 bases and V by 1 base; bases with no gene match: 12. The CDR3 sequence is CASSLVARQRGLQETQYF. In DNA, the CDR3 is TGTGCCAGCAGCTTAGTAGCTCGCCAGCGGGGGCTTCAAGAGACCCAGTACTTC.

This clone was seen only a few times. The chain employs TRBV27 and TRBJ2-1; TRBD2 matches at 9 bases. CDR1 and CDR2 (germline): MNHEY, SMNVEV (reference sequence). V shed 3 bases, J shed 13 bases, and the junction held 10 bases outside the gene matches. CDR3 length: 14 residues. Here the CDR3 reads CASSLAAGGLDQFF. The CDR3 DNA reads as TGTGCCAGCAGTTTGGCAGCGGGGGGCCTCGATCAGTTCTTC.

This chain links TRBV29-1 with TRBJ2-7; D perhaps matches TRBD2 (5 bases). With 1 base removed from V and 7 bases from J, the gap between germline ends came to 5 bases. Germline CDR1 SQVTM, CDR2 ANQGSEA. This CDR3 is 10 amino acids long. CDR3 amino acids: CSVEAGEQYF. The CDR3, as DNA: TGCAGCGTTGAAGCGGGGGAGCAGTACTTC.

The V call is TRBV29-1, the J call TRBJ2-7; 7 bases are shared with TRBD2. The CDR3 contains 12 residues. V shed 3 bases and J 2 bases; nucleotides not matched to a gene: 1. Germline loops: CDR1 SQVTM, CDR2 ANQGSEA. The CDR3 here is CSVDGGAYEQYF. The CDR3 DNA reads as TGCAGCGTTGATGGGGGGGCCTACGAGCAGTACTTC.

V gene TRBV7-2 combines with J gene TRBJ2-7, with 8 bases aligning to TRBD2. This CDR3 has 15 residues. V lost 4 bases and J lost 2; bases outside the gene matches: 7. Germline-derived CDR1 and CDR2 are SGHTA and FQGNSA. The CDR3 region is CASSSGGATAYEQYF. The CDR3 coding sequence is TGTGCCAGCAGCTCCGGGGGGGCGACGGCCTACGAGCAGTACTTC.

This clone was detected only a few times. The gene calls are TRBV29-1 and TRBJ2-7; D uncertain. Trimming cost V 4 bases and J 0 bases, with 10 bases left between them. This CDR3 has 13 amino acids. Germline assignment: CDR1 SQVTM and CDR2 ANQGSEA. In nucleotides, the CDR3 is TGCAGCGTTGTAGGTGTTGACTCCTACGAGCAGTACTTC. Translation: CSVVGVDSYEQYF.

The chain combines TRBV9 with TRBJ2-3; 9 positions match TRBD2. V lost 6 bases and J lost 0; bases outside the gene matches: 2. The CDR3 contains 14 residues. Germline V gene data show CDR1 as SGDLS and CDR2 as YYNGEE. CDR3 sequence: CASTAGGSTDTQYF. CDR3 DNA sequence: TGTGCCAGCACCGCGGGGGGGAGCACAGATACGCAGTATTTT.

The CDR3 is CASSQATGGLEAFF. In DNA form, the CDR3 reads TGCGCCAGCAGCCAAGCGACAGGGGGCCTTGAAGCTTTCTTT. The chain uses TRBV4-1 and TRBJ1-1; 10 positions agree with TRBD1. The CDR3 sequence is 14 residues long. Germline V CDR1 and CDR2: MGHRA, YSYEKL. V was clipped by 1 base and J by 7 bases; unmatched bases: 3.

The chain uses TRBV30 and TRBJ1-1, with TRBD1 as a possible D gene (6 bases). V was cut by 4 bases and J by 1 base, with 13 bases left in between. The germline V gene has CDR1 GTSNPN and CDR2 SVGIG (reference sequence). CDR3 length: 14 residues. The CDR3 bases are TGTGCCTGGACCCTTTTACAGGGGAACACTGAAGCTTTCTTT. Encoded protein: CAWTLLQGNTEAFF. Full variable domain (rest looked up from reference TRBV30 and TRBJ1-1): SQTIHQWPATLVQPVGSPLSLECTVEGTSNPNLYWYRQAAGRGLQLLFYSVGIGQISSEVPQNLSASRPQDRQFILSSKKLLLSDSGFYLCAWTLLQGNTEAFFGQGTRLTVV.

This clone was observed a few times. The J gene is TRBJ2-1, the V gene TRBV27, with D possibly being TRBD1 (5 bases). Germline V lookup: CDR1 MNHEY, CDR2 SMNVEV (reference sequence). V lost 5 bases, J lost 4 bases, and 9 bases lay in between. The CDR3 contains 13 residues. The CDR3 region has the DNA TGTGCCAGCAGTCCCAGGGTGTACAATGAGCAGTTCTTC. Translation gives CASSPRVYNEQFF.

This rearrangement joins TRBV5-1 to TRBJ2-5; 7 positions agree with TRBD1. This CDR3 is 15 amino acids long. With V trimmed by 0 bases and J by 5 bases, 7 bases remained unmatched. The germline gives CDR1 SGHRS, CDR2 YFSETQ. The CDR3, as DNA: TGCGCCAGCAGCTTGGAAGGGGGCAGAATGGAGACCCAGTACTTC. It translates to CASSLEGGRMETQYF.

The chain is built from TRBV29-1 and TRBJ1-2; D remains ambiguous. Germline CDR1 reads SQVTM; CDR2 reads ANQGSEA. This CDR3 comprises 11 residues. The ends were cut back, 7 bases at V and 8 bases at J, with 14 bases in the middle. The CDR3 reads CSAPTPEGYTF. CDR3 sequence (DNA): TGCAGCGCCCCGACTCCGGAGGGCTACACCTTC.

This clone was recorded a few times. The rearrangement links TRBV5-1 to TRBJ2-7, with TRBD1 matching 8 bases. The CDR3 totals 14 residues. Germline assignment: CDR1 SGHRS and CDR2 YFSETQ. Losses at the gene ends were 4 bases for V and 2 bases for J; bases not matched to a gene: 5. This CDR3 reads CASSRPGQAYEQYF. In nucleotides, the CDR3 is TGCGCCAGCAGCCGGCCGGGACAGGCCTACGAGCAGTACTTC.

This clone was seen a single time. This sequence joins TRBV7-9 and TRBJ1-1; D is uncertain. V dropped 7 bases and J dropped 1 base, with 10 bases sitting between them. The CDR3 spans 13 residues. In germline, CDR1 is SEHNR, CDR2 FQNEAQ (reference sequence). In DNA form, the CDR3 reads TGTGCCAGCATCTCCCCGGGGAACACTGAAGCTTTCTTT. Translation: CASISPGNTEAFF.

The chain links TRBV7-2 to TRBJ2-1; perhaps D is TRBD1 or TRBD2 (5 bases each). CDR1 and CDR2 from the germline V gene are SGHTA and FQGNSA. The CDR3 is made up of 13 amino acids. Deletions cut 3 bases from V and 4 bases from J, with 7 bases between. CDR3 bases: TGTGCCAGCAGCTTGGGGGAGTACAATGAGCAGTTCTTC. It codes for CASSLGEYNEQFF. Combining the CDR3 with reference TRBV7-2 and TRBJ2-1 gives the whole variable domain GAGVSQSPSNKVTEKGKDVELRCDPISGHTALYWYRQSLGQGLEFLIYFQGNSAPDKSGLPSDRFSAERTGGSVSTLTIQRTQQEDSAVYLCASSLGEYNEQFFGPGTRLTVL.

The rearrangement joins TRBV5-6 to TRBJ1-1, with D possibly matching TRBD1 (6 bases). Looked up from germline, CDR1 is SGHDT and CDR2 is YYEEEE. The V gene lost 3 bases and the J gene lost 0 bases, with 12 bases spanning the gap. The CDR3 spans 15 residues. The CDR3 here is CASSSLGGLNTEAFF. The DNA of the CDR3 is TGTGCCAGCAGCTCCCTCGGGGGGCTGAACACTGAAGCTTTCTTT.

This chain joins TRBV30 and TRBJ1-4; D uncertain. V lost 2 bases and J lost 4, with 8 bases in between. Germline V lookup: CDR1 GTSNPN, CDR2 SVGIG (reference sequence). CDR3 length: 13 residues. The chain's CDR3 is CAWSSEDNEKLFF. The CDR3 nucleotides read TGTGCCTGGAGTTCAGAGGATAATGAAAAACTGTTTTTT.

The V gene is TRBV4-3, the J gene TRBJ2-1, with 8 bases lining up with TRBD2. The V gene's germline CDR1 is LGHNA and CDR2 YSLEER. V shed 8 bases, J shed 8 bases, and the junction held 8 bases outside the gene matches. The CDR3 spans 13 residues. CDR3 loop: CASAGGGGYEQFF. CDR3 nucleotide sequence: TGCGCCAGCGCCGGGGGGGGAGGCTATGAGCAGTTCTTC.

The gene calls are TRBV29-1 and TRBJ2-3, with D unclear. V was cut by 1 base and J by 4 bases, with 6 bases left in between. The CDR3 totals 12 residues. CDR1 SQVTM and CDR2 ANQGSEA come from the germline V gene. The CDR3, as DNA: TGCAGCGTTGAAGTGCTGCCAGATACGCAGTATTTT. Amino acid sequence: CSVEVLPDTQYF.

This clone came up a few times. The chain couples TRBV5-4 to TRBJ2-2; either TRBD1 or TRBD2 may fit D (5 bases each). This CDR3 is built from 15 residues. Germline V gene sequence: CDR1 SGHNT, CDR2 YYREEE (reference sequence). V lost 10 bases, J lost 4 bases, and 20 bases lay in between. The CDR3 DNA reads as TGTGCCTCTTCCAGGGACGGCTTAAGCACCGGGGAGCTGTTTTTT. Its protein product is CASSRDGLSTGELFF.

The V and J genes are TRBV18 and TRBJ2-1; 7 nucleotides match TRBD2. Germline loops: CDR1 KGHSH, CDR2 LQKENI. CDR3 length: 12 residues. The V and J ends lost 2 bases and 9 bases, in that order; junction bases with no gene match: 1. CDR3 sequence (DNA): TGTGCCAGCTCACCAGGGGGGGGTGAGCAGTTCTTC. This gives the protein CASSPGGGEQFF.

The rearrangement links TRBV5-6 to TRBJ2-4, with 10 bases matching TRBD1. Trimming removed 0 bases from V and 12 bases from J; junction bases left unmatched: 6. This CDR3 is built from 14 residues. CDR1 and CDR2 from the germline V gene are SGHDT and YYEEEE. The CDR3 reads CASSLEPGDRGQYF. The CDR3 DNA is TGTGCCAGCAGCTTGGAACCTGGGGACAGGGGTCAGTACTTC.

This clone turned up a few times. The chain is built from TRBV7-2 and TRBJ2-7, with D unclear. Trimming pared 1 base from V and 3 bases from J, leaving 7 bases between. The CDR3 spans 13 residues. From germline, CDR1 is SGHTA and CDR2 FQGNSA. The CDR3 protein is CASSLVVFYEQYF. CDR3 nucleotides: TGTGCCAGCAGCTTAGTTGTGTTCTACGAGCAGTACTTC.

This clone was seen only a few times. This chain uses TRBV29-1 with TRBJ2-1; D ambiguous. CDR3 length equals 11 residues. CDR1 is SQVTM, CDR2 ANQGSEA, per germline. In nucleotides, the CDR3 is TGCAGTACCTTGGGCTACAATGAGCAGTTCTTC. Translated, it gives CSTLGYNEQFF.

The rearrangement links TRBV2 to TRBJ2-7, with unresolved D. Germline V gives CDR1 SNHLY, CDR2 FYNNEI. This CDR3 comprises 13 residues. V dropped 3 bases and J dropped 0 bases, with 6 bases sitting between them. The CDR3 sequence is CASSDKVSYEQYF. The CDR3 bases are TGTGCCAGCAGTGATAAGGTCTCCTACGAGCAGTACTTC.